This TCR beta chain was recovered during a study of blood T cell repertoires in COVID-19. Study overall: Researchers got acute and convalescent COVID-19 samples from the United States, Italy and Spain.

The V gene's germline CDR1 is LNHNV and CDR2 YYDKDF (reference sequence). There are 16 residues in the CDR3. V shed 1 base and J shed 0 bases, with 10 bases lying between them. Profiling relied on immunoSEQ multiplex PCR, and the TCRdb table lists in-frame clones only, not all of them. The repertoire holds about 85,000 clones, with 90% as singletons. The source is a woman older than 75 with active or convalescent COVID-19. The chain couples TRBV15 to TRBJ2-1, with no clear D. Sequencing used peripheral blood. The CDR3 bases are TGTGCCACCAGCAGAGGGCAGATAAGCTCCTACAATGAGCAGTTCTTC. This translates into CATSRGQISSYNEQFF.